Reported below is one T cell receptor (beta chain). The antigen remains unidentified. Any patient presenting with uncontrolled infection, other autoimmune disease, pregnancy or lactation was left out. The diagnostic basis comprised clinical symptoms, serum thyroxine and TRAb, thyroid ultrasound and orbital computed tomography. V was shortened by 4 bases and J by 5 bases, with 7 bases between the two germline ends. Per germline, CDR1 SQVTM and CDR2 ANQGSEA. The CDR3 totals 11 residues. Authors of the study amplified TCR beta CDR3 regions from RNA transcripts. Primed by the HTBI set, a first-round RT-PCR was run on the TCR CDR3. In TCRdb, the multiplex PCR reads were re-called with MiXCR into one record per CDR3 protein. The sample comprises roughly 500,000 distinct CDR3 sequences, about 45% of which are singletons, and around a fifth rests with the top ten. The data were obtained in a study of T cells in Graves' hyperthyroidism and ophthalmopathy.

Study conclusions and caveats: Among thyroid clonotypes expanded above 0.001, most also appeared in blood.

The specimen was peripheral blood or thyroid tissue (not recorded which). The sequence derives from an adult woman with Graves' disease, either hyperthyroidism or ophthalmopathy (not recorded which). The V call is TRBV29-1, the J call TRBJ2-3; D ambiguous. The CDR3 here is CSVAVVDTQYF. The CDR3 bases are TGCAGCGTTGCAGTGGTAGATACGCAGTATTTT.